Below, one T cell receptor beta chain is given with its context. Antigen unknown. The donors were adults (healthy and HIV-negative) with no recent acute infections or vaccinations. This sample stems from a study of shared clonotypes between healthy human individuals. The study, taken as a whole, reports: Non-shared clonotypes had lower generation probabilities than those shared by all four donors. Memory subsets generally showed smaller estimated richness than naive subsets did.

Original processing methods: ImmunoSEQ output lacked quality scores and full-length reads, limiting matched filtering. TCRdb's copy holds only in-frame clones and misses some; the assay was immunoSEQ multiplex PCR. D and trimming come from the DNA, and the V and J calls and clone size come from that table. The profile covers some 350,000 clones, with around two thirds appearing a single time and 10% to 13% taken by the ten largest. Germline trimming cut 5 bases from V and 1 base from J; bases unmatched to any gene: 12. Germline V gene lookup returns CDR1 MDHEN and CDR2 SYDVKM. The CDR3 runs to 17 residues.

Sequences were obtained from memory CD4+ T cells sorted from blood. As for subset: CD45RA-negative fraction. The sequence was obtained from a man aged 25-45 years in good health. J is TRBJ2-3 and V is TRBV28; TRBD2 matches at 7 bases. DNA of the CDR3: TGTGCCAGCAGTCCAGTAGCGGGTCTAGTTGGCACAGATACGCAGTATTTT. This gives the protein CASSPVAGLVGTDTQYF.